The clone carrying this T cell receptor (beta chain) occurred many times. What it recognizes is unknown. This library used about 360 ng RNA and molecular barcoded adaptors spanning alpha/delta and beta/gamma chains. Via MiXCR, TCRdb re-called the reads, giving one row per CDR3 protein. The sample includes 39,000 or so distinct CDR3 sequences, under 15% of them seen just once. This entry is derived from a study of read filtering for tumor transcriptome and immune sequencing. The study's findings and limits: IR-seq and RNA-seq agreed better without single-read clonotypes.

CDR1 and CDR2 (germline): DFQATT, SNEGSKA (reference sequence). CDR3 size: 10 residues. The germline V and J ends were trimmed by 5 bases and 13 bases, with 11 bases remaining between them. Bone marrow was sampled from every patient at the time of active disease. The sample comprised a population of CD138-negative cells sorted from bone marrow. This chain joins TRBV20-1 and TRBJ1-4; D might be TRBD1 (5 bases). This clonotype was obtained from a donor at least 40 years old with multiple myeloma. Written as DNA, the CDR3 is TGCAGTGCTGGGGGATCCGTACTGTTTTTT. As protein: CSAGGSVLFF.